The present T cell receptor beta chain was sequenced within a study of blood T cell repertoires in COVID-19. About the study: COVID-19 samples from acute and convalescent phases originated in the United States, Italy and Spain. T cells, B-cell-depleted T cells, or PBMCs supplied cDNA or gDNA.

How the authors handled the data: Scientists estimated how many nucleated cells there were by amplifying reference gene primers. The table came from immunoSEQ multiplex PCR; TCRdb's copy has only in-frame clones and leaves some out. The V and J calls and the clone size are those of that table, but D and trimming were determined from the DNA. The repertoire holds about 58,000 clones, with approximately 90% as singletons. The CDR3 is made up of 16 amino acids. The junction had 5 bases not matched to a gene; V was cut back by 5 bases and J by 0 bases. The germline V gene encodes CDR1 SNHLY and CDR2 FYNNEI.

The sequenced material came from peripheral blood. The receptor was derived from a woman aged 55-75 years with active COVID-19. This chain connects TRBV2 to TRBJ2-2; 8 positions match TRBD1. The CDR3 sequence is CASSTTGAPNTGELFF. As DNA, the CDR3 is TGTGCCAGCAGTACGACAGGGGCTCCGAACACCGGGGAGCTGTTTTTT.